One sample yielded the 9 T cell receptor beta chains listed below, sequenced in a study of CD4 and CD8 cells across lung adenocarcinoma regions. TCRdb reanalysed the PCR reads using MiXCR and keeps one entry per CDR3 protein. The sample has thousands of distinct CDR3 sequences, approximately 45% seen once; the top ten hold 30%. The sequencing sample was made of CD4+ T cells from the margin of a lung tumor. The receptors originated from a male donor with lung adenocarcinoma. The CD4 and CD8 labels of this study may be unreliable.

Of note for this clonotype: Germline is not matched at one junction end, which may reflect a read error. This chain uses TRBV27 with TRBJ2-3; a weak D match, TRBD1 (5 bases). The CDR3 consists of 15 residues. CDR1 and CDR2 from the germline V gene are MNHEY and SMNVEV (reference sequence). The CDR3 loop reads CASSLTGTLGDMQYF. The DNA of the CDR3 is TGTGCCAGCAGTTTAACAGGAACCCTTGGAGATATGCAGTATTTC.

The V and J genes are TRBV6-1 and TRBJ2-5; D remains ambiguous. In germline, CDR1 is MNHNS, CDR2 SASEGT. Between the trimmed V and J ends, which lost 4 bases and 0 bases, there was a span of 15 bases. This CDR3 has 16 residues. CDR3: CASSAFGRRNQETQYF. The CDR3 DNA sequence: TGTGCCAGCAGTGCTTTCGGACGCCGTAACCAAGAGACCCAGTACTTC.

The chain carries TRBV6-5 and TRBJ1-2, with D maybe TRBD1 (6 bases). The CDR3 is 14 residues long. Germline lookup yields CDR1 MNHEY and CDR2 SVGAGI. V was trimmed by 3 bases and J by 5 bases, leaving 13 bases between them. CDR3 sequence: CASSYGRGAYGYTF. The CDR3 region has the DNA TGTGCCAGCAGTTATGGGCGGGGGGCTTATGGCTACACCTTC.

V and J are TRBV6-1 and TRBJ2-5, with D possibly matching TRBD2 (5 bases). CDR3 length: 13 residues. In germline, CDR1 is MNHNS, CDR2 SASEGT. Deletions cut 6 bases from V and 6 bases from J, with 14 bases between. CDR3 in DNA: TGTGCCAGCAGCCCGGGATTAAAACAGACCCAGTACTTC. Translated: CASSPGLKQTQYF.

This clonotype has more than one count but fewer than ten. V usage is TRBV28 and J usage is TRBJ1-5; D unresolved. From germline, CDR1 is MDHEN and CDR2 SYDVKM. The V end lost 3 bases, the J end lost 4 bases, and 4 bases lay between the germline ends. The CDR3 runs 12 residues. The CDR3 loop reads CASSFGNQPQHF. CDR3 sequence (DNA): TGTGCCAGCAGTTTTGGTAATCAGCCCCAGCATTTT.

This clonotype was recorded many times. This chain links TRBV6-5 with TRBJ1-2, with 7 positions matching TRBD1. The CDR3 extends over 14 amino acids. With 2 bases clipped from V and 4 bases from J, the junction kept 4 bases outside the gene matches. CDR1 is MNHEY and CDR2 is SVGAGI in the germline V gene. CDR3 coding DNA: TGTGCCAGCAGTTACGACAGGGCTCCCTATGGCTACACCTTC. This gives the protein CASSYDRAPYGYTF.

On this clonotype: At one end, the junction sequence differs from germline, possibly due to a read error. This chain links TRBV6-1 with TRBJ2-3; perhaps TRBD2 as D (6 bases). Germline CDR1 MNHNS, CDR2 SASEGT. The CDR3 is 14 residues long. CDR3 protein: CAGSGLRGQDTQYF. The CDR3 DNA follows: TGTGCGGGCAGCGGGCTCCGTGGCCAAGATACCCAGTATTTC.

This clonotype occurred many times. This chain connects TRBV6-2 or TRBV6-3 to TRBJ2-5; 10 bases are shared with TRBD2. V trimming: 2 bases; J trimming: 5 bases; junction bases outside the gene matches: 11. Germline assignment: CDR1 MNHEY and CDR2 SVGEGT. The CDR3 runs 17 residues. DNA of the CDR3: TGTGCCAGCAGTTACAAGGCTAGCGGGGGCCACCGGGAGACCCAGTACTTC. Translated: CASSYKASGGHRETQYF.

This clonotype qualifies as large. The chain uses TRBV6-1 and TRBJ2-1, with 9 bases lining up with TRBD2. The V segment lost 4 bases and the J segment 4 bases; nucleotides outside the gene matches: 8. The germline V gene encodes CDR1 MNHNS and CDR2 SASEGT. The CDR3 runs 16 residues. The CDR3 bases are TGTGCCAGCAGTGGTCCGGGCGGGGGGGAATACAATGAGCAGTTCTTC. Translating gives CASSGPGGGEYNEQFF.